This TCR beta chain was captured by sequencing in a study of cytomegalovirus exposure and HLA in healthy donors. General study points: Some highly shared sequence variants likely arose as a pipeline artifact.

The PCR ran on 60 Vbeta and 13 Jbeta primers. The authors' processing: Roughly 80 million unique TCR beta chains, roughly 11 million shared, were counted in a later analysis. Assay: immunoSEQ multiplex PCR; the TCRdb copy retains only in-frame clones and omits some. The DNA gave D and trimming, while V, J and clone size come from that table. The sample yields fewer than 150,000 clones, 65% to 90% seen once. This clone occurred a few times. Its antigen remains unknown. Germline trimming cut 5 bases from V and 3 bases from J; bases unmatched to any gene: 2. The CDR3 has 13 residues. Per germline, CDR1 SEHNR and CDR2 FQNEAQ (reference sequence).

This TCR was sampled from a female donor in good health and CMV-seronegative. This rearrangement joins TRBV7-9 to TRBJ2-7; 9 bases match TRBD2. The sample comprised PBMCs. CDR3 region: CASSALAGYEQYF. The CDR3 DNA follows: TGTGCCAGCAGCGCACTAGCGGGCTACGAGCAGTACTTC.